The T cell receptor beta chain under discussion was sequenced for a study of response to subunit inactivated influenza vaccine. This CDR3 contains 14 residues. Germline V CDR1 and CDR2: DFQATT, SNEGSKA (reference sequence). V gave up 6 bases and J gave up 4 bases, with 17 bases separating them. From the RT-PCR reads, TCRdb called clonotypes with MiXCR, one entry per CDR3 protein. The repertoire has around 320,000 distinct CDR3 sequences, around 22% of them found once; the top ten carry around a tenth. The sequence was collected from a man aged 45 to 75 who received an inactivated influenza vaccine. The source material was PBMCs from blood, sampled roughly 20 months after vaccination. The V and J genes are TRBV20-1 and TRBJ2-3; perhaps D is TRBD1 or TRBD2 (7 bases each). The CDR3 DNA reads as TGCAGTGCCGCCAGTCAGGGGGGGGCAGATACGCAGTATTTT. This sequence encodes CSAASQGGADTQYF.